The subject of this entry is one T cell receptor beta chain. Its antigen is not identified. Each cDNA held unique molecular identifiers, and template switching gave it a universal primer site. Each CDR3 protein gets one entry after TCRdb re-called the 5' RACE reads with MiXCR. Of 1.5 million to 2 million distinct CDR3 sequences listed, about 30% are singletons. Trimming removed 4 bases from V and 3 bases from J; junction bases left unmatched: 10. The CDR3 runs to 16 residues. Per the germline V gene, CDR1 is SGHRS and CDR2 is YFSETQ. The record originates from a study of identical twins. General study results and limits: Invariant MAIT and iNKT cells are populations that could partly confound zero-insertion analyses. For monozygotic twins, models underestimated out-of-frame TCR alpha sharing.

The chain employs TRBV5-1 and TRBJ1-2; TRBD1 matches at 9 bases. The receptor comes from a newborn girl in good health. The sample was cord blood. CDR3 nucleotide sequence: TGCGCCAGCAGCGAACACGGGACAGGGACTCACTATGGCTACACCTTC. Its protein is CASSEHGTGTHYGYTF.